The 22 T cell receptor beta chains listed next were all sequenced from one sample in a study of tumor-infiltrating lymphocytes in localized non-small cell lung cancer. The assay was immunoSEQ multiplex PCR, and TCRdb's table has in-frame clones only and misses some. The sample carries 9,500 to 15,000 clones, roughly 80% recorded once. Material for sequencing was lung tumor tissue. These receptors were collected from a human donor with non-small cell lung cancer.

The chain has TRBV5-6 and TRBJ1-5; the D is unclear. The V end lost 0 bases, the J end lost 7 bases, and 11 bases lay between the germline ends. Germline loops: CDR1 SGHDT, CDR2 YYEEEE. The CDR3 has 14 amino acids. In DNA, the CDR3 is TGTGCCAGCAGCTTGGTGGGTAGTGGCCAGCCCCAGCATTTT. The encoded protein is CASSLVGSGQPQHF.

This clone was observed a handful of times. The chain couples TRBV7-9 to TRBJ1-2; D is possibly TRBD1 (5 bases). The CDR3 is 16 residues long. V was shortened by 5 bases and J by 7 bases, with 23 bases between the two germline ends. The germline CDR1 and CDR2 sequences are SEHNR and FQNEAQ (reference sequence). CDR3 in DNA: TGTGCCAGCAGCGGGTGGCTACGGGACGGTACCGGTGGCTACACCTTC. It translates to CASSGWLRDGTGGYTF.

The chain is built from TRBV10-1 and TRBJ2-1; weak D call: TRBD1 (5 bases). The CDR3 is 15 residues long. V lost 8 bases to trimming and J lost 6 bases, with 20 bases between them. In germline, CDR1 is WNHNN, CDR2 SYGVQD (reference sequence). The CDR3 reads CASGEQGAESNEQFF. The DNA for the CDR3 is TGCGCCAGCGGGGAACAAGGGGCGGAATCCAATGAGCAGTTCTTC.

This chain connects TRBV4-1 to TRBJ2-3; TRBD2 matches at 12 bases. The length of the CDR3 is 17 residues. The trim removed 0 bases at V and 1 base at J, leaving 2 bases unmatched. Germline CDR1 MGHRA, CDR2 YSYEKL. The CDR3 reads CASSQERLAGGTDTQYF. The CDR3, as DNA: TGCGCCAGCAGCCAAGAACGACTAGCGGGGGGCACAGATACGCAGTATTTT.

V usage is TRBV7-9 and J usage is TRBJ2-5; 8 positions match TRBD1. With 4 bases clipped from V and 8 bases from J, the junction kept 9 bases outside the gene matches. Germline values: CDR1 SEHNR, CDR2 FQNEAQ (reference sequence). The CDR3 has 14 amino acids. In nucleotides, the CDR3 is TGTGCCAGCAGCTCTGGGACAGGTTCCTTAACCCAGTACTTC. Translated, it gives CASSSGTGSLTQYF.

V is TRBV5-4 and J is TRBJ1-1; D gene unclear. The CDR3 loop spans 14 amino acids. V was shortened by 9 bases and J by 0 bases, with 15 bases between the two germline ends. Germline V gives CDR1 SGHNT, CDR2 YYREEE (reference sequence). CDR3 loop: CATARASMNTEAFF. CDR3 DNA sequence: TGTGCCACGGCTCGGGCCAGCATGAACACTGAAGCTTTCTTT.

This chain connects TRBV5-4 to TRBJ1-1, with D possibly matching TRBD1 (5 bases). The CDR3 has 15 residues. Trimming left V 4 bases short and J 0 bases short, with 13 bases between. CDR1 SGHNT and CDR2 YYREEE come from the germline V gene (reference sequence). CDR3 DNA sequence: TGTGCCAGCAGCCCCCGGGGCCGGCTGAACACTGAAGCTTTCTTT. Translating it yields CASSPRGRLNTEAFF.

This sequence joins TRBV11-2 and TRBJ2-7; D may be TRBD2 (7 bases). The CDR3 totals 16 residues. Germline CDR1 is SGHAT and CDR2 is FQNNGV. The V gene lost 4 bases and the J gene lost 4 bases, with 20 bases spanning the gap. CDR3 protein: CASSSPRRGAVYEQYF. The CDR3 nucleotides read TGTGCCAGCAGCTCTCCCCGTCGGGGGGCCGTGTACGAGCAGTACTTC.

V and J are TRBV6-1 and TRBJ2-7; 7 nucleotides agree with TRBD1. The ends lost 3 bases at V and 3 bases at J; junction bases unmatched: 11. The CDR3 covers 16 residues. The germline V gene has CDR1 MNHNS and CDR2 SASEGT. CDR3 nucleotides: TGTGCCAGCAGTGACCCGGGACAGAGGAACATCTACGAGCAGTACTTC. Its translation is CASSDPGQRNIYEQYF.

The chain recombines TRBV12-5 with TRBJ2-7; D might be TRBD1 (6 bases). The CDR3 is 16 residues long. The V end lost 5 bases, the J end lost 3 bases, and 20 bases lay between the germline ends. Germline V lookup: CDR1 LGHNT, CDR2 FRNRAP. For the CDR3, the DNA is TGTGCTAGTGGTCAACACTGGGGGACACAGGACTACGAGCAGTACTTC. As protein: CASGQHWGTQDYEQYF.

The chain employs TRBV5-6 and TRBJ1-2; D ambiguous. The CDR3 length is 13 residues. Germline V lookup: CDR1 SGHDT, CDR2 YYEEEE. V lost 5 bases to trimming and J lost 1 base, with 9 bases between them. The CDR3: CASRGTSNYGYTF. In DNA, the CDR3 is TGTGCCAGCAGGGGAACCAGTAACTATGGCTACACCTTC.

This clone ranks as medium-sized. V and J are TRBV5-5 and TRBJ1-1; D gene uncertain. The length of the CDR3 is 14 residues. Looked up from germline, CDR1 is SGHKS and CDR2 is YYEKEE (reference sequence). V lost 2 bases and J lost 0, with 8 bases in between. As DNA, the CDR3 is TGTGCCAGCAGCTTACAACGCATGAACACTGAAGCTTTCTTT. Translation gives CASSLQRMNTEAFF.

The J gene is TRBJ2-6, the V gene TRBV5-1; D not certain. Per the germline V gene, CDR1 is SGHRS and CDR2 is YFSETQ. CDR3 size: 15 residues. V lost 2 bases, J lost 0 bases, and 6 bases lay in between. The chain's CDR3 is CASSFTASGANVLTF. CDR3 nucleotide sequence: TGCGCCAGCAGCTTTACAGCCTCTGGGGCCAACGTCCTGACTTTC.

This clone was detected only once. The chain couples TRBV5-1 to TRBJ1-1; D uncertain. Trimming pared 0 bases from V and 1 base from J, leaving 7 bases between. Germline V lookup: CDR1 SGHRS, CDR2 YFSETQ. CDR3 size: 14 residues. CDR3 bases: TGCGCCAGCAGCTTGGCATCAGAGAACACTGAAGCTTTCTTT. Amino acid sequence: CASSLASENTEAFF.

This sequence joins TRBV12-1 and TRBJ1-2; the table's TRBD1 call for D was not verified on the DNA. TRBV12-1 is recorded as a pseudogene. The CDR3 has 16 residues. CDR3: CASTIGTGENDYGYTF. Here the CDR3 DNA reads TGTGCCAGCACCATCGGGACAGGGGAAAACGACTATGGCTACACCTTC.

The chain combines TRBV4-3 with TRBJ2-7, with 10 bases that match TRBD1. The V segment lost 5 bases and the J segment 1 base; nucleotides outside the gene matches: 8. The germline gives CDR1 LGHNA, CDR2 YSLEER. The CDR3 runs 16 residues. CDR3: CASSASGTGESYEQYF. CDR3 DNA sequence: TGCGCCAGCAGCGCATCCGGGACAGGGGAATCCTACGAGCAGTACTTC.

This chain links TRBV18 with TRBJ1-3; 7 bases are a match to TRBD1. The CDR3 contains 16 residues. The V segment lost 4 bases and the J segment 4 bases; nucleotides outside the gene matches: 10. Germline CDR1 is KGHSH and CDR2 is LQKENI. In nucleotides, the CDR3 is TGTGCCAGCTCACTTTCGACAGGGAGCGCCGGAAACACCATATATTTT. Amino acids: CASSLSTGSAGNTIYF.

This sequence joins TRBV6-1 and TRBJ1-1; unclear D gene. Between the trimmed V and J ends, which lost 2 bases and 4 bases, there was a span of 17 bases. CDR3 length: 16 amino acids. Germline assignment: CDR1 MNHNS and CDR2 SASEGT. This CDR3 reads CASSEPQRRLGTEAFF. For the CDR3, the DNA is TGTGCCAGCAGTGAACCTCAGCGGAGGCTCGGCACTGAAGCTTTCTTT.

V is TRBV6-6 and J is TRBJ1-6; D gene ambiguous. The CDR3 consists of 15 residues. Germline V gene lookup returns CDR1 MNHNY and CDR2 SVGAGI (reference sequence). V dropped 8 bases and J dropped 2 bases, with 13 bases sitting between them. CDR3 DNA sequence: TGTGCCAGCCAAGCGGAGCTTACCTATAATTCACCCCTCCACTTT. Its protein is CASQAELTYNSPLHF.

There are a few counts of this clone. V is TRBV19 and J is TRBJ2-7; no clear D gene. This CDR3 is 12 amino acids long. Germline V gene sequence: CDR1 LNHDA, CDR2 SQIVND (reference sequence). V lost 7 bases to trimming and J lost 1 base, with 8 bases between them. CDR3: CASMGGSYEQYF. The CDR3 DNA is TGTGCCAGTATGGGCGGTTCCTACGAGCAGTACTTC.

This clone has more than one count but fewer than ten. The CDR3 region is CASTSPPGYRGYTF. CDR3 coding DNA: TGTGCCAGCACCTCCCCGCCAGGGTATCGTGGCTACACCTTC. V and J are TRBV7-8 and TRBJ1-2; the D gene is possibly TRBD1 (5 bases). V gave up 7 bases and J gave up 7 bases, with 19 bases separating them. The CDR3 runs to 14 residues. CDR1 SGHVS and CDR2 FQNEAQ come from the germline V gene.

The rearrangement joins TRBV5-6 to TRBJ1-4, with 8 bases matching TRBD1. The CDR3 covers 15 residues. Germline-derived CDR1 and CDR2 are SGHDT and YYEEEE. V dropped 4 bases and J dropped 8; count of bases not matched to a gene: 10. CDR3 sequence (DNA): TGTGCCAGCAGCGGGACAGGAGAACCGGAAGAAAAACTGTTTTTT. It encodes CASSGTGEPEEKLFF.